The 19 T cell receptor beta chains below were found in one sample sequenced in a study. Tregs were sorted as CD4+CD25+CD127-/low cells. TCRdb used MiXCR to reprocess the 5' RACE reads, holding one entry per CDR3 protein. The table lists about 32,000 distinct CDR3 sequences, 20% to 30% of them singletons. What was sequenced was tumor-infiltrating Tregs sorted from the breast tumor. These receptors were collected from a female donor with breast cancer.

Worth noting for this clonotype: A single base separates this from a much larger clone, so it may be a read error. The chain recombines TRBV7-2 with TRBJ2-1; D possibly corresponds to TRBD2 (7 bases). Per germline, CDR1 SGHTA and CDR2 FQGNSA. Deletions cut 4 bases from V and 6 bases from J, with 19 bases between. The CDR3 length is 16 residues. This chain's CDR3 is CASSSGGERASNEQFF. The CDR3, as DNA: TGTGCCAGCAGCTCGGGGGGCGAGAGGGCCTCCAATGAGCAGTTCTTC.

This clonotype was seen repeatedly, ten times or more. The chain couples TRBV9 to TRBJ2-1; unclear D gene. There are 12 residues in the CDR3. Trimming removed 0 bases at V and 6 bases at J, with 4 bases between. CDR1 is SGDLS, CDR2 YYNGEE, per germline. CDR3 nucleotides: TGTGCCAGCAGCGTAGTGGCCAATGAGCAGTTCTTC. Protein sequence: CASSVVANEQFF.

The chain's CDR3 is CATSDPSSGSGYTF. Here the CDR3 DNA reads TGTGCCACCAGTGATCCCTCTTCGGGGAGCGGCTACACCTTC. This sequence joins TRBV24-1 and TRBJ1-2; D not certain. The CDR3 spans 14 residues. Trimming shortened V by 3 bases and J by 8 bases, and 15 bases separated the two germline ends. Germline lookup yields CDR1 KGHDR and CDR2 SFDVKD.

This clonotype showed up many times. V and J are TRBV3-1 and TRBJ2-1, with D perhaps TRBD2 (7 bases). The CDR3 extends over 14 amino acids. V was cut by 4 bases and J by 8 bases, with 15 bases left in between. The germline V gene encodes CDR1 LGHDT and CDR2 YNNKEL (reference sequence). CDR3 DNA: TGTGCCAGCAGCCGCCGAGGGGGAGGGGATGAGCAGTTCTTC. Encoded protein: CASSRRGGGDEQFF.

This clonotype was counted ten times or more. The chain couples TRBV25-1 to TRBJ2-3, with 9 bases matching TRBD2. In germline, CDR1 is MGHDK, CDR2 SYGVNS. V lost 2 bases and J lost 4; bases outside the gene matches: 7. This CDR3 has 16 amino acids. Written as DNA, the CDR3 is TGTGCCAGCAGTGAAGTCGGCGCGGGAGGGGCAGATACGCAGTATTTT. Protein product: CASSEVGAGGADTQYF.

As concerns this clonotype: This clone may be a read error of a much larger clone one base away. The V and J genes are TRBV24-1 and TRBJ2-7; TRBD1 matches 9 bases. Germline V gene data show CDR1 as KGHDR and CDR2 as SFDVKD. CDR3 size: 13 residues. The trim removed 4 bases at V and 8 bases at J, leaving 5 bases unmatched. The DNA of the CDR3 is TGTGCCACCAGTGACCGGGACAGGGCCAAGCAGTACTTC. It yields the protein CATSDRDRAKQYF.

This rearrangement joins TRBV7-9 to TRBJ1-1, with a tentative D call TRBD1 (5 bases). V was cut by 2 bases and J by 4 bases, with 8 bases left in between. Germline CDR1 and CDR2: SEHNR and FQNEAQ (reference sequence). The CDR3 is 13 residues long. CDR3 sequence: CASSLIDSTEAFF. In nucleotides, the CDR3 is TGTGCCAGCAGCTTAATTGACAGCACTGAAGCTTTCTTT. Full variable domain (missing parts from reference TRBV7-9 and TRBJ1-1): DTGVSQNPRHKITKRGQNVTFRCDPISEHNRLYWYRQTLGQGPEFLTYFQNEAQLEKSRLLSDRFSAERPKGSFSTLEIQRTEQGDSAMYLCASSLIDSTEAFFGQGTRLTVV.

The chain couples TRBV6-6 to TRBJ1-2; D unclear. Per the germline V gene, CDR1 is MNHNY and CDR2 is SVGAGI (reference sequence). The CDR3 loop spans 14 amino acids. V was shortened by 4 bases and J by 6 bases, with 15 bases between the two germline ends. CDR3: CASSFNNIRDGYTF. Written as DNA, the CDR3 is TGTGCCAGCAGTTTTAACAACATACGGGATGGCTACACCTTC.

Concerning this clonotype itself: A much larger clone differs by one base, so this may be a read error. This chain links TRBV10-2 with TRBJ1-1; D might be TRBD1 (6 bases). The germline V and J ends were trimmed by 0 bases and 1 base, with 12 bases remaining between them. Germline values: CDR1 WSHSY, CDR2 SAAADI. This CDR3 region has 16 residues. The CDR3 DNA reads TGCGCCAGCAGTGAGTCGATGGAGGGGGGGAACACTGAAGCTTTCTTT. This gives the protein CASSESMEGGNTEAFF.

Points on this clonotype: Given a much more abundant clone one base away, this may be a read error. The rearrangement joins TRBV7-3 to TRBJ2-1; 9 bases align to TRBD2. This CDR3 contains 14 residues. Per germline, CDR1 SGHTA and CDR2 FQGTGA. CDR3 protein: CASSSGGLANERFF. In DNA form, the CDR3 reads TGTGCCAGCAGCTCGGGAGGACTAGCGAATGAGCGGTTCTTC. Full variable domain (outside the CDR3, taken from reference TRBV7-3 and TRBJ2-1): GAGVSQTPSNKVTEKGKYVELRCDPISGHTALYWYRQSLGQGPEFLIYFQGTGAADDSGLPNDRFFAVRPEGSVSTLKIQRTERGDSAVYLCASSSGGLANERFFGPGTRLTVL.

V and J are TRBV7-8 and TRBJ2-1; 10 positions agree with TRBD2. This CDR3 comprises 15 residues. V shed 4 bases and J 7 bases; nucleotides not matched to a gene: 7. The germline V gene encodes CDR1 SGHVS and CDR2 FQNEAQ. CDR3 residues: CASSWPSGSGNEQFF. In DNA form, the CDR3 reads TGTGCCAGCAGCTGGCCTAGCGGGAGTGGGAATGAGCAGTTCTTC.

About this clonotype: A read error may account for a junction end that differs from germline. This sequence joins TRBV20-1 and TRBJ2-5; D perhaps matches TRBD2 (5 bases). CDR1 and CDR2 from the germline V gene are DFQATT and SNEGSKA (reference sequence). CDR3 length: 13 amino acids. The CDR3 DNA reads TGCGGTGCTAGACCCCGAAGGGAGGAGACCCAGTACTTC. This translates into CGARPRREETQYF.

This clonotype was counted between two and nine times. This chain connects TRBV10-2 to TRBJ2-7; possible D gene TRBD2, 7 bases. Trimming removed 7 bases from V and 5 bases from J, with 18 bases in between. In germline, CDR1 is WSHSY, CDR2 SAAADI. This CDR3 has 14 residues. CDR3 DNA: TGCGCCAGCACCCGGACAGCGGGAATAAACGAGCAGTACTTC. Its translation is CASTRTAGINEQYF.

This clonotype was seen a single time. The CDR3 does not close with the conserved phenylalanine or tryptophan, likely indicating a read error. This chain uses TRBV6-1 with TRBJ1-2, with D unclear. This CDR3 is built from 14 residues. Trimming shortened V by 4 bases and J by 3 bases, and 12 bases separated the two germline ends. Germline CDR1 and CDR2: MNHNS and SASEGT. For the CDR3, the DNA is TGTGCCAGCAGTGCGCAACCGACGGACTATGGCTACACCCTC. Residues: CASSAQPTDYGYTL.

The rearrangement uses TRBV2 and TRBJ2-4; TRBD1 might be the D (5 bases). CDR1 SNHLY and CDR2 FYNNEI come from the germline V gene. The length of the CDR3 is 15 residues. V shed 3 bases and J shed 0 bases, with 9 bases lying between them. The CDR3 protein is CASSETVRAKNIQYF. The CDR3 DNA follows: TGTGCCAGCAGTGAGACAGTAAGAGCCAAAAACATTCAGTACTTC.

The chain has TRBV10-2 and TRBJ1-1; D unclear. The germline CDR1 and CDR2 sequences are WSHSY and SAAADI. This CDR3 comprises 11 residues. Trimming shortened V by 7 bases and J by 4 bases, and 7 bases separated the two germline ends. For the CDR3, the DNA is TGCGCCAGCACAGCGCTCACTGAAGCTTTCTTT. As protein: CASTALTEAFF.

This clonotype appeared many times. This chain links TRBV5-1 with TRBJ2-3; D is uncertain. Trimming stripped 4 bases from V and 0 bases from J, with 6 bases between. Per germline, CDR1 SGHRS and CDR2 YFSETQ. The CDR3 is made up of 13 amino acids. In nucleotides, the CDR3 is TGCGCCAGCAGCCCCATAAGCACAGATACGCAGTATTTT. It encodes CASSPISTDTQYF.

The table lists this clonotype with many counts. The genes are TRBV7-9 and TRBJ2-7; 9 bases map to TRBD1. J gave up 2 bases and V 5 bases, and 10 bases lay outside the gene matches. The CDR3 spans 16 residues. Per the germline V gene, CDR1 is SEHNR and CDR2 is FQNEAQ (reference sequence). The DNA of the CDR3 is TGTGCCAGCAGCCGGGCGGGACAGGGAGTAACCTACGAGCAGTACTTC. This encodes CASSRAGQGVTYEQYF.

This clonotype was detected ten times or more. This chain uses TRBV10-2 with TRBJ2-7; D remains unclear. V lost 1 base and J lost 3, with 10 bases in between. Germline values: CDR1 WSHSY, CDR2 SAAADI. The CDR3 extends over 14 amino acids. The CDR3 spells CASSEFGDRYEQYF. The CDR3 DNA follows: TGCGCCAGCAGTGAGTTCGGAGACCGCTACGAGCAGTACTTC.